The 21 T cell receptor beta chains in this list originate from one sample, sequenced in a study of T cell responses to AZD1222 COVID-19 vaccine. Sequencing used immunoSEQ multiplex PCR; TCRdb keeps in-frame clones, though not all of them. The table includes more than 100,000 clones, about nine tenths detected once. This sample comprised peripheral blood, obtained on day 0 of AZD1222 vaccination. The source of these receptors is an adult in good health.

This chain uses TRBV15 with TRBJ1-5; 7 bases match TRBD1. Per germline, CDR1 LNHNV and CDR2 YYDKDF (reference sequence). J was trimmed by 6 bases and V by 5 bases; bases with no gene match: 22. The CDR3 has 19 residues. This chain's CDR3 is CATSAHRGGTEVGGQPQHF. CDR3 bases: TGTGCCACCAGCGCCCACAGGGGCGGGACTGAGGTTGGGGGTCAGCCCCAGCATTTT.

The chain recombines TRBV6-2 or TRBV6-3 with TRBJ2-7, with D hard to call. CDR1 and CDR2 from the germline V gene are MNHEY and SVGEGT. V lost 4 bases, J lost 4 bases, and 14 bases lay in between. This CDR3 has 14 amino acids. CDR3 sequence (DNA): TGTGCCAGCAGTTCGGGCCACCCCGATTACGAGCAGTACTTC. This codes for CASSSGHPDYEQYF.

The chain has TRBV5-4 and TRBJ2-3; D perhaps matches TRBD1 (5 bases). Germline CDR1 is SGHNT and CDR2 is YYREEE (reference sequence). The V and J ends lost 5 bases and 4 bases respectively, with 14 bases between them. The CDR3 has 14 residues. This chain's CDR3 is CASRVGHAADTQYF. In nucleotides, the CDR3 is TGTGCCAGCAGAGTGGGGCACGCGGCAGATACGCAGTATTTT.

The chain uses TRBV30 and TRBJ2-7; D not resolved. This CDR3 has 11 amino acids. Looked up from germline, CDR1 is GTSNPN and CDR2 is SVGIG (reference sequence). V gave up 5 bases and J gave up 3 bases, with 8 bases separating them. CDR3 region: CAWGDGYEQYF. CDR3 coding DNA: TGTGCCTGGGGTGACGGCTACGAGCAGTACTTC.

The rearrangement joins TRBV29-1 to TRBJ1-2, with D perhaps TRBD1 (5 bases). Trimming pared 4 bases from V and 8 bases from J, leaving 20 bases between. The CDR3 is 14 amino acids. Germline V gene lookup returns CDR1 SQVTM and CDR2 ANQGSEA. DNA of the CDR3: TGCAGCGTTGTGCGAGGAGAGGCAGGGCGAGGCTACACCTTC. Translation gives CSVVRGEAGRGYTF.

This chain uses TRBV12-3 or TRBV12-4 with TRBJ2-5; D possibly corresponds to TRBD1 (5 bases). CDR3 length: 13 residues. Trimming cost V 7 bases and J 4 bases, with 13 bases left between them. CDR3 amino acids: CASNPRGAETQYF. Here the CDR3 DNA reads TGTGCCAGCAACCCAAGGGGCGCAGAGACCCAGTACTTC.

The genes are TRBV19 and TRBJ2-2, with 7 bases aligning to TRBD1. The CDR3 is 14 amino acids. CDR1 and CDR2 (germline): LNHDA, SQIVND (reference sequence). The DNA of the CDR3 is TGTGCAACGACGTGGGCCAGGGGGTCCGGGGAGCTGTTTTTT. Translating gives CATTWARGSGELFF.

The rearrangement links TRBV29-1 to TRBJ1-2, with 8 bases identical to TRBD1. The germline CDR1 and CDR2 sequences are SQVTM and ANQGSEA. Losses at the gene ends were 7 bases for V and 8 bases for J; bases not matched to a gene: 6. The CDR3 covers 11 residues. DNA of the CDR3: TGCAGCGCATATGACAGGGGCGGCTACACCTTC. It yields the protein CSAYDRGGYTF.

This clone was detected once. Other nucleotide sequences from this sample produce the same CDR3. CDR3: CASSYSRGGYEQYF. CDR3 coding DNA: TGTGCCAGCAGTTACTCGAGAGGGGGCTACGAGCAGTACTTC. The gene calls are TRBV6-5 and TRBJ2-7; possibly TRBD1 for D (6 bases). This CDR3 is built from 14 residues. Germline CDR1 and CDR2: MNHEY and SVGAGI. V was cut by 0 bases and J by 3 bases, with 9 bases left in between.

Here the CDR3 reads CASSFATRAYTQYF. The CDR3 DNA reads TGTGCCAGCAGTTTCGCTACTAGAGCCTATACGCAGTATTTT. The chain has TRBV27 and TRBJ2-3, with D tentatively TRBD2 (5 bases). This CDR3 has 14 residues. Per germline, CDR1 MNHEY and CDR2 SMNVEV (reference sequence). With 3 bases removed from V and 7 bases from J, the gap between germline ends came to 14 bases.

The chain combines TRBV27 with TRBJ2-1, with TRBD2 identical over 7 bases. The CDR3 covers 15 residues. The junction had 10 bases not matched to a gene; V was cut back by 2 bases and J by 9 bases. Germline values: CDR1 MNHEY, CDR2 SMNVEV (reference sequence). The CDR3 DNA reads TGTGCCAGCAGTTTAACGGGAGGTGCTGGGGGTGAGCAGTTCTTC. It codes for CASSLTGGAGGEQFF.

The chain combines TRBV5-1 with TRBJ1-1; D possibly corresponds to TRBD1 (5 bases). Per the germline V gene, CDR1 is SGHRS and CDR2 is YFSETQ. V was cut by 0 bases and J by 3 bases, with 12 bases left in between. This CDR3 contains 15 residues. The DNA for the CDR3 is TGCGCCAGCAGCTTGGCGGTAGGGGCCCACACTGAAGCTTTCTTT. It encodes CASSLAVGAHTEAFF.

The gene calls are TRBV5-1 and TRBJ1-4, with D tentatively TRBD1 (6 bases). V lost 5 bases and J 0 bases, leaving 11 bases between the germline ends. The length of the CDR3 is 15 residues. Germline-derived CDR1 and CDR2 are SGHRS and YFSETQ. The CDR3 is CASSIRGSTNEKLFF. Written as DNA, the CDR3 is TGCGCCAGCAGTATCAGGGGATCAACTAATGAAAAACTGTTTTTT.

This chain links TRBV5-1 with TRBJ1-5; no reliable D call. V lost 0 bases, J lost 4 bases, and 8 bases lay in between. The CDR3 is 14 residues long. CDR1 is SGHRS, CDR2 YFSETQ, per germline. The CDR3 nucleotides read TGCGCCAGCAGCTTGGAGACACCGAATCAGCCCCAGCATTTT. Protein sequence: CASSLETPNQPQHF. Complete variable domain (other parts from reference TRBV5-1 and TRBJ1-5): KAGVTQTPRYLIKTRGQQVTLSCSPISGHRSVSWYQQTPGQGLQFLFEYFSETQRNKGNFPGRFSGRQFSNSRSEMNVSTLELGDSALYLCASSLETPNQPQHFGDGTRLSIL.

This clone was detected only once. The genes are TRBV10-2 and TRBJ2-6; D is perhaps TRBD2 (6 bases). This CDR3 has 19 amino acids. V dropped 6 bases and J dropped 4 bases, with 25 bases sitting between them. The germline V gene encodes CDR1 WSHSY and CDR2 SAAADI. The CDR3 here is CASSRGRGDWEPGANVLTF. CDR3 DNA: TGCGCCAGCAGCCGAGGGCGTGGGGACTGGGAACCGGGGGCCAACGTCCTGACTTTC.

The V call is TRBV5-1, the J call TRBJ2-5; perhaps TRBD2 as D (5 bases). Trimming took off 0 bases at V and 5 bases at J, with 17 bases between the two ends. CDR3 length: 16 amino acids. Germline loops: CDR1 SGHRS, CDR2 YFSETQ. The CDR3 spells CASSLGMSGGLETQYF. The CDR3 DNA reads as TGCGCCAGCAGCTTGGGAATGAGCGGAGGTTTGGAGACCCAGTACTTC.

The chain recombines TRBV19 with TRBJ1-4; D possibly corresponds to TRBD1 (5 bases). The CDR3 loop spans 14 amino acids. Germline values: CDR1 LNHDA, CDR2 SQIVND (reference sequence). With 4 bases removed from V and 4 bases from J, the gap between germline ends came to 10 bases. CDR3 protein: CASSTGTFNEKLFF. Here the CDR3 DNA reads TGTGCCAGTAGTACCGGGACCTTTAATGAAAAACTGTTTTTT.

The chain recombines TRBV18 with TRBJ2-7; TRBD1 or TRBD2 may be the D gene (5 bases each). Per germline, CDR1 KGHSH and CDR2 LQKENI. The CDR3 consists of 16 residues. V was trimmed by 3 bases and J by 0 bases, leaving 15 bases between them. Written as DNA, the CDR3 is TGTGCCAGCTCACCGATTCCGGGACCCCTCTCCTACGAGCAGTACTTC. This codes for CASSPIPGPLSYEQYF. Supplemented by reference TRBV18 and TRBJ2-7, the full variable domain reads NAGVMQNPRHLVRRRGQEARLRCSPMKGHSHVYWYRQLPEEGLKFMVYLQKENIIDESGMPKERFSAEFPKEGPSILRIQQVVRGDSAAYFCASSPIPGPLSYEQYFGPGTRLTVT.

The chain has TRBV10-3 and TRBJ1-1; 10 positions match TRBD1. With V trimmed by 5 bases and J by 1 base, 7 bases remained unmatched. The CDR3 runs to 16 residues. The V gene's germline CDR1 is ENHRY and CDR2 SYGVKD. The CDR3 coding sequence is TGTGCCATCAGTAAGACAGGGGGCGCCGGGAACACTGAAGCTTTCTTT. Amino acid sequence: CAISKTGGAGNTEAFF.

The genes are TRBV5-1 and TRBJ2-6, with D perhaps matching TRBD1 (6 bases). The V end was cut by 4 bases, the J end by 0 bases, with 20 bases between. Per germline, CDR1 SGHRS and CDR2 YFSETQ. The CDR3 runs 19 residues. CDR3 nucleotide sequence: TGCGCCAGCAGCAACACCGCCGGGACACATTACTCTGGGGCCAACGTCCTGACTTTC. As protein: CASSNTAGTHYSGANVLTF.

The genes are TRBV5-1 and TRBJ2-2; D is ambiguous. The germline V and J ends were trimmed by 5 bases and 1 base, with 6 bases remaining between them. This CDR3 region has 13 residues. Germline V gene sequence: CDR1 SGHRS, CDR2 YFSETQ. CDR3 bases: TGCGCCAGCAGGCGAGGGAACACCGGGGAGCTGTTTTTT. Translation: CASRRGNTGELFF.